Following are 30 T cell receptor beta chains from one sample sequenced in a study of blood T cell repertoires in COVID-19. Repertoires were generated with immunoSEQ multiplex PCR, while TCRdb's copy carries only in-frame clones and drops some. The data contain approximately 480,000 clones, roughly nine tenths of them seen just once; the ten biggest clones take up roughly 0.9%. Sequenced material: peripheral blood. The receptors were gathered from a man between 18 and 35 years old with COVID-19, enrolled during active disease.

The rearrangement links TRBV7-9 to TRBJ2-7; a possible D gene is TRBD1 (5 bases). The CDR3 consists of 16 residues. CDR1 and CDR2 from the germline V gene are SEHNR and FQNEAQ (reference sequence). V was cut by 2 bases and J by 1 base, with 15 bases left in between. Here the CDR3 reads CASSLSSEDTSYEQYF. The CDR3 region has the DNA TGTGCCAGCAGCTTATCGTCCGAGGACACTTCCTACGAGCAGTACTTC.

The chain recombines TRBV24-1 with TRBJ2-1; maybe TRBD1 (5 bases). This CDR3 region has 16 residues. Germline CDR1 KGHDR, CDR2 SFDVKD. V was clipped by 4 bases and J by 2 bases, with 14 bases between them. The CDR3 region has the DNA TGTGCCACCAGTGAGGACACCGAGCCCACCTACAATGAGCAGTTCTTC. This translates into CATSEDTEPTYNEQFF.

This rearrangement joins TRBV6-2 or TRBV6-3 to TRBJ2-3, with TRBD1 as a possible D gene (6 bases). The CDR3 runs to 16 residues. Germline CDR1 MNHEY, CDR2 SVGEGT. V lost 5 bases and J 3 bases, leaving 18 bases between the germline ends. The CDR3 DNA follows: TGTGCCAGCAGTGGATACAGGGTGGGGTGGACAGATACGCAGTATTTT. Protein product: CASSGYRVGWTDTQYF.

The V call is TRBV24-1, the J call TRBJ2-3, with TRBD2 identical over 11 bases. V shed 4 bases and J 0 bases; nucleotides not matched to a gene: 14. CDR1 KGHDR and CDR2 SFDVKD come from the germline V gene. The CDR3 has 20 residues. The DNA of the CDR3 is TGTGCCACCAGTGAATCAGCCCCGGGACTAGCGGTCTCTAGCACAGATACGCAGTATTTT. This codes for CATSESAPGLAVSSTDTQYF.

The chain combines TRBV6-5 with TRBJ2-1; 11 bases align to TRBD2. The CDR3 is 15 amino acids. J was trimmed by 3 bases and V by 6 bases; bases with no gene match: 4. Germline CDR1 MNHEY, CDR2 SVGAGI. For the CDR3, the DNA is TGTGCCAGCAGACGTACTAGCGGGAGCTACAATGAGCAGTTCTTC. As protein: CASRRTSGSYNEQFF.

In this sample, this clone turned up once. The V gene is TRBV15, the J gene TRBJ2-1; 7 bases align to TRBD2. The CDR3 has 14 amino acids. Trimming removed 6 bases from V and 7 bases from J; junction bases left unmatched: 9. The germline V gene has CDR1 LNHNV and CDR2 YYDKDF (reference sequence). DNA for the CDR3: TGTGCCACCAGTGCCGCTAGCGGATTGAATGAGCAGTTCTTC. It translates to CATSAASGLNEQFF.

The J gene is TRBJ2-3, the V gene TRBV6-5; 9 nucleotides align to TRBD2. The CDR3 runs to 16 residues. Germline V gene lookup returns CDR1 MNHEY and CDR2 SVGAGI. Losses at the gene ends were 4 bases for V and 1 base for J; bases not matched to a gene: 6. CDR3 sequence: CASSFDSGGRTDTQYF. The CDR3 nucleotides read TGTGCCAGCAGTTTCGATAGCGGGGGCCGCACAGATACGCAGTATTTT.

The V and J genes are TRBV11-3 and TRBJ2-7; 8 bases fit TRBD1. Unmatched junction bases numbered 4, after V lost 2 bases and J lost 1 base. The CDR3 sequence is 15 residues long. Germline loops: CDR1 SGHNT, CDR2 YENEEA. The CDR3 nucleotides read TGTGCCAGCAGCTTATTGGGGGACAGGTCCTACGAGCAGTACTTC. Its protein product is CASSLLGDRSYEQYF.

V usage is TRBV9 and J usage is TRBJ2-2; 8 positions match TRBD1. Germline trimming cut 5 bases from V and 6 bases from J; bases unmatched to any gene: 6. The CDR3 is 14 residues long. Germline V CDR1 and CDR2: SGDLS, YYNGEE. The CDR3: CASRSGGVPGELFF. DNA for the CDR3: TGTGCCAGCAGGTCAGGGGGCGTGCCCGGGGAGCTGTTTTTT.

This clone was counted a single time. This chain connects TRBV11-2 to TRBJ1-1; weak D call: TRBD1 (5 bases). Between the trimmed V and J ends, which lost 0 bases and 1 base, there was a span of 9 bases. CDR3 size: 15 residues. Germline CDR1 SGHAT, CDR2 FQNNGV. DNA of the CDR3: TGTGCCAGCAGCTTAGATCGGGGGGGGAACACTGAAGCTTTCTTT. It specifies CASSLDRGGNTEAFF.

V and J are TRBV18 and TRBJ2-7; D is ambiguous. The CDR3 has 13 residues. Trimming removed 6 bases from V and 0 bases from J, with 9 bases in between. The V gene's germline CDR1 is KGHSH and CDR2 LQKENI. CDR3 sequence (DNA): TGTGCCAGCTCGCTGGGCAGCTCCTACGAGCAGTACTTC. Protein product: CASSLGSSYEQYF.

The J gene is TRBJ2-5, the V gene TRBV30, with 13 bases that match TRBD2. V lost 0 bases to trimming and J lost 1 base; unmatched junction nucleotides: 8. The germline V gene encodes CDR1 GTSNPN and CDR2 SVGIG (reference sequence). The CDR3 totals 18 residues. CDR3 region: CAWSVRGLAGSGQETQYF. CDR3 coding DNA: TGTGCCTGGAGTGTACGGGGACTAGCGGGGAGCGGCCAAGAGACCCAGTACTTC.

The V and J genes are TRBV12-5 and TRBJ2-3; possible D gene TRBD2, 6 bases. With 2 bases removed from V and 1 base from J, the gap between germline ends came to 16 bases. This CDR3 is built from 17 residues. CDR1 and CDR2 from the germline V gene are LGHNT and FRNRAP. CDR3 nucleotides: TGTGCTAGTGGTTTGCCTAGAAGGCGCGGGGGCACAGATACGCAGTATTTT. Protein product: CASGLPRRRGGTDTQYF.

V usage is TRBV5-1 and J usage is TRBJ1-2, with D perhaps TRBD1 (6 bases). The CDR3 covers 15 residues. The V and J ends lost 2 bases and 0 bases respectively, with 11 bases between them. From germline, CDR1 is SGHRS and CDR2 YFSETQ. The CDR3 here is CASSFGQSANYGYTF. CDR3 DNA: TGCGCCAGCAGCTTCGGACAGTCAGCTAACTATGGCTACACCTTC.

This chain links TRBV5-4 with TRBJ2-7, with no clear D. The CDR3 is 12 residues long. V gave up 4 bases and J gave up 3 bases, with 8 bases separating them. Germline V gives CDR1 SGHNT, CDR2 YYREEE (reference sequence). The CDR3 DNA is TGTGCCAGCAGCCGCCCCGGCTACGAGCAGTACTTC. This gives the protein CASSRPGYEQYF. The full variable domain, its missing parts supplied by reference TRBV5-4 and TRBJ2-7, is ETGVTQSPTHLIKTRGQQVTLRCSSQSGHNTVSWYQQALGQGPQFIFQYYREEENGRGNFPPRFSGLQFPNYSSELNVNALELDDSALYLCASSRPGYEQYFGPGTRLTVT.

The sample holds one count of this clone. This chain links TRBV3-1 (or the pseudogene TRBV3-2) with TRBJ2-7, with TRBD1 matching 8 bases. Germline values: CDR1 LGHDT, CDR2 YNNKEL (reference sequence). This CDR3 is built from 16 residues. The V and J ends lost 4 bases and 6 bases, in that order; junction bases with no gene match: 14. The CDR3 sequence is CASSPQSGTGGREQYF. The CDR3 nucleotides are TGTGCCAGCAGCCCACAATCCGGGACAGGAGGTCGCGAGCAGTACTTC.

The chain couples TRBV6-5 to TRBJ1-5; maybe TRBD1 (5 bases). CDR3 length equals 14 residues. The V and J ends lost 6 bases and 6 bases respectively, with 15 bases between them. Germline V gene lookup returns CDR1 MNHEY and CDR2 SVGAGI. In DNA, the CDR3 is TGTGCCAGCAGCACCTATAGGGGAGGTCAGCCCCAGCATTTT. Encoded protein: CASSTYRGGQPQHF.

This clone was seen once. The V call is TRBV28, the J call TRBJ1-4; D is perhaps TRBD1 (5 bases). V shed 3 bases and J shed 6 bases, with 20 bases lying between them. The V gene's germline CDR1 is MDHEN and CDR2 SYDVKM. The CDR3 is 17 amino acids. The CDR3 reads CASSLSGGLFRDEKLFF. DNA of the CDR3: TGTGCCAGCAGTTTGTCGGGGGGTCTGTTTCGGGATGAAAAACTGTTTTTT.

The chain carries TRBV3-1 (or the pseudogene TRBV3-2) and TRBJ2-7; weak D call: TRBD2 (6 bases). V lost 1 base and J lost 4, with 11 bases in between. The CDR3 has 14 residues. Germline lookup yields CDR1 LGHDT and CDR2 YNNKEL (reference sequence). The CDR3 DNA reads TGTGCCAGCAGCCAAGGACGGGAGATTTACGAGCAGTACTTC. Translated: CASSQGREIYEQYF.

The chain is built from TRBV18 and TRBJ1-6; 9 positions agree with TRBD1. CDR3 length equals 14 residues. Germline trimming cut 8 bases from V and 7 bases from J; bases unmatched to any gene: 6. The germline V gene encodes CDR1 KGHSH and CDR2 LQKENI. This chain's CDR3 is CASRRDRENSPLHF. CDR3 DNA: TGTGCCAGCCGCCGGGACAGGGAAAATTCACCCCTCCACTTT.

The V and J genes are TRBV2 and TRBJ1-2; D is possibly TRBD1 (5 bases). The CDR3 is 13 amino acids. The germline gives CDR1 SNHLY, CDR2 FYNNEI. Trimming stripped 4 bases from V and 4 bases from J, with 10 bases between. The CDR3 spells CASSVRGSYGYTF. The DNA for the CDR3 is TGTGCCAGCAGTGTAAGGGGTAGCTATGGCTACACCTTC.

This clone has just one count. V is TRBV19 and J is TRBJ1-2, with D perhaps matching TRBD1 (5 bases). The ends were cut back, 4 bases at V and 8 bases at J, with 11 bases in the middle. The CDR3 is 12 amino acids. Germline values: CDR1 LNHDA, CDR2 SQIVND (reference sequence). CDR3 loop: CASSRGREGYTF. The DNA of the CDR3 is TGTGCCAGTAGTAGGGGCAGGGAAGGCTACACCTTC.

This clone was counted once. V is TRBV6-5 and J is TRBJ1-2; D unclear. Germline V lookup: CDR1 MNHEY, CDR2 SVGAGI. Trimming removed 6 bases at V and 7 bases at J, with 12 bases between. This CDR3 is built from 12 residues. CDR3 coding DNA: TGTGCCAGCAGAACCGGCGGGGTTGGCTACACCTTC. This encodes CASRTGGVGYTF.

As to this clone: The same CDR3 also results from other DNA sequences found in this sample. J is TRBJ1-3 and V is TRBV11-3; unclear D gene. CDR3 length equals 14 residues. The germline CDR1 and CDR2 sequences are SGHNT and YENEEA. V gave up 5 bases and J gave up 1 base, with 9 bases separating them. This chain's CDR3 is CASSPTVSGNTIYF. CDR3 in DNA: TGTGCCAGCAGCCCCACAGTTTCTGGAAACACCATATATTTT.

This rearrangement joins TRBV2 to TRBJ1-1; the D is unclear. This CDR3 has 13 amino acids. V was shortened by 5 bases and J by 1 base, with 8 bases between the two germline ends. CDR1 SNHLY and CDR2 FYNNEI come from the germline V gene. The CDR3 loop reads CASSLTRNTEAFF. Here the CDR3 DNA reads TGTGCCAGCAGTCTTACACGGAACACTGAAGCTTTCTTT.

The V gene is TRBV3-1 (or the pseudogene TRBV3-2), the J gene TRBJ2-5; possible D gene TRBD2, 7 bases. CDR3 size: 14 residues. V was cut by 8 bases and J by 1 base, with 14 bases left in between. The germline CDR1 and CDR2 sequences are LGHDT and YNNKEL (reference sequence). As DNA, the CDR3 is TGTGCCAGCGCATCTCGGGGGGCCCAAGAGACCCAGTACTTC. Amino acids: CASASRGAQETQYF.

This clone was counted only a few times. This CDR3 reads CSVARTEAFF. The CDR3 coding sequence is TGCAGCGTTGCGCGCACTGAAGCTTTCTTT. The V call is TRBV29-1, the J call TRBJ1-1, with unresolved D. Germline V gene lookup returns CDR1 SQVTM and CDR2 ANQGSEA. Deletions cut 4 bases from V and 4 bases from J, with 4 bases between. This CDR3 has 10 residues.

CDR3 DNA sequence: TGTGCCAGCAGGTATACGGGATATACCTACGAGCAGTACTTC. Translating it yields CASRYTGYTYEQYF. This sequence joins TRBV27 and TRBJ2-7; TRBD2 might be the D (5 bases). The CDR3 spans 14 residues. Germline-derived CDR1 and CDR2 are MNHEY and SMNVEV (reference sequence). Trimming shortened V by 6 bases and J by 2 bases, and 14 bases separated the two germline ends.

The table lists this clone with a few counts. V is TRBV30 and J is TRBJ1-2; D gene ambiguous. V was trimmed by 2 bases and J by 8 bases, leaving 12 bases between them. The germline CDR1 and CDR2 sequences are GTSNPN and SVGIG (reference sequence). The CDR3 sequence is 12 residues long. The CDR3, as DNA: TGTGCCTGGAGTACGATTTTCAGGGGCTACACCTTC. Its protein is CAWSTIFRGYTF. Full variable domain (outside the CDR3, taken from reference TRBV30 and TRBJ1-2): SQTIHQWPATLVQPVGSPLSLECTVEGTSNPNLYWYRQAAGRGLQLLFYSVGIGQISSEVPQNLSASRPQDRQFILSSKKLLLSDSGFYLCAWSTIFRGYTFGSGTRLTVV.

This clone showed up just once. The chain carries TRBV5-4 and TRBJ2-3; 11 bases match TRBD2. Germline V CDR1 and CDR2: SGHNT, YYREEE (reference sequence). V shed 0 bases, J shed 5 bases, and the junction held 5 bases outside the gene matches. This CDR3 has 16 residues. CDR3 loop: CASSLAPSGGQDTQYF. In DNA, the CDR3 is TGTGCCAGCAGCTTGGCGCCTAGCGGGGGGCAAGATACGCAGTATTTT.